The present entry profiles one TCR beta chain with its context. Its antigen is as yet unknown. These data belong to a study of cytomegalovirus exposure and HLA in healthy donors. The ends lost 5 bases at V and 5 bases at J; junction bases unmatched: 4. The germline V gene encodes CDR1 SGHAT and CDR2 FQNNGV. The CDR3 loop spans 13 amino acids. PCR was performed using 60 Vbeta and 13 Jbeta primers. Assay: immunoSEQ multiplex PCR; the TCRdb copy retains only in-frame clones and omits some. Of around 150,000 clones listed, roughly 85% are singletons. Study observations and caveats: HLA restriction was apparent for most CMV-associated TCR beta chains in a later analysis.

The receptor was isolated from a woman aged 45-65 years in good health and CMV-seropositive. This chain connects TRBV11-2 to TRBJ2-5, with TRBD1 matching over 8 bases. Source material: PBMCs. CDR3 in amino acids: CASSLDREETQYF. CDR3 nucleotide sequence: TGTGCCAGCAGCCTGGACAGGGAGGAGACCCAGTACTTC.